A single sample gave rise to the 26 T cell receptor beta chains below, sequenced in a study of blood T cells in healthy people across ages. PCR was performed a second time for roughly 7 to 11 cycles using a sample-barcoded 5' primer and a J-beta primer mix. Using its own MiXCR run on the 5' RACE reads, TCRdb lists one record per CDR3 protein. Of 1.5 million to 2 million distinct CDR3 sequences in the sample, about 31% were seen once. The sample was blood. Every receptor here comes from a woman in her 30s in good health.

The CDR3 DNA is TGTGCCAGCAGTTTATGGGTAGGGGTAGCCTACGAGCAGTACTTC. This codes for CASSLWVGVAYEQYF. The genes are TRBV28 and TRBJ2-7; D is possibly TRBD1 (5 bases). Trimming shortened V by 0 bases and J by 2 bases, and 11 bases separated the two germline ends. The CDR3 length is 15 residues. Germline V lookup: CDR1 MDHEN, CDR2 SYDVKM.

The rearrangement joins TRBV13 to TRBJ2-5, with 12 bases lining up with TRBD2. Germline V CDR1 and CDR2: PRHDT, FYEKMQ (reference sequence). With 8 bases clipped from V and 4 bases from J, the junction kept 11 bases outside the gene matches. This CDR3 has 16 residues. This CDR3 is CASGWTTSGGGETQYF. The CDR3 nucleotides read TGTGCCAGCGGCTGGACGACTAGCGGGGGAGGAGAGACCCAGTACTTC.

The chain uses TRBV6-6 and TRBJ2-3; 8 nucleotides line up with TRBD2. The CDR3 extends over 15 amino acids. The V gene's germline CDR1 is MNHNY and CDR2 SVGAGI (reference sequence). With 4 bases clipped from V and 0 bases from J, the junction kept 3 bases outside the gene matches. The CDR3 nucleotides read TGTGCCAGCAGTTCGGGGGGGGGTAGCACAGATACGCAGTATTTT. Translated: CASSSGGGSTDTQYF.

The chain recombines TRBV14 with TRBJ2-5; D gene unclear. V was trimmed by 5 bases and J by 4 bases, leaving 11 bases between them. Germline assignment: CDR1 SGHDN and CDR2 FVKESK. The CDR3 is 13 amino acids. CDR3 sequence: CASSKGWRETQYF. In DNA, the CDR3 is TGTGCCAGCAGCAAAGGGTGGCGAGAGACCCAGTACTTC. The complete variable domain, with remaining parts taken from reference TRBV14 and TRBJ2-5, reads EAGVTQFPSHSVIEKGQTVTLRCDPISGHDNLYWYRRVMGKEIKFLLHFVKESKQDESGMPNNRFLAERTGGTYSTLKVQPAELEDSGVYFCASSKGWRETQYFGPGTRLLVL.

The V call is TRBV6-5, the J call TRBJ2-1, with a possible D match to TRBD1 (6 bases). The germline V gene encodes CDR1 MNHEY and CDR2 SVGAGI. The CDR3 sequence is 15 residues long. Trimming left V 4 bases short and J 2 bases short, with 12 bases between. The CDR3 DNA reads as TGTGCCAGCAGTTCCTTGGGGACACCCTACAATGAGCAGTTCTTC. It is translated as CASSSLGTPYNEQFF.

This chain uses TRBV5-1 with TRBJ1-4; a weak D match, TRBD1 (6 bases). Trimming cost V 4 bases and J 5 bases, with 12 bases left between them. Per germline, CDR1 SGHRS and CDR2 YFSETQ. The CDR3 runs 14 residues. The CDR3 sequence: CASSRGGTNEKLFF. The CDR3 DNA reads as TGCGCCAGCAGCCGAGGGGGAACGAATGAAAAACTGTTTTTT.

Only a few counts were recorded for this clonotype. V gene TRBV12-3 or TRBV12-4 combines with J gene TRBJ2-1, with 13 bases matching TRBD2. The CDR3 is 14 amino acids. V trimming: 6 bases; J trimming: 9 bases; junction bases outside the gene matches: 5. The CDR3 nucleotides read TGTGCCAGCAGAACTAGCGGGAGGGCCACTGAGCAGTTCTTC. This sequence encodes CASRTSGRATEQFF.

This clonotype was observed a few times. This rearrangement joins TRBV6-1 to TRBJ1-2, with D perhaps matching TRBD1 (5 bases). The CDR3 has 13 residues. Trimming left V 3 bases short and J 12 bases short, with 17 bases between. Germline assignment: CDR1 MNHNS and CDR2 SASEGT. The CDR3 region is CASSEGTLHIHTF. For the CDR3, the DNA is TGTGCCAGCAGTGAGGGGACCCTTCATATCCACACCTTC.

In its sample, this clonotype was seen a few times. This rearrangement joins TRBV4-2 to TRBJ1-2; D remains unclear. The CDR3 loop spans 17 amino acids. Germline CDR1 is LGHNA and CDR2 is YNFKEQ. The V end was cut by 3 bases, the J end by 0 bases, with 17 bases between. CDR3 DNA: TGTGCCAGCAGCCACGATAAGACTGAAGGAGCTAACTATGGCTACACCTTC. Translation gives CASSHDKTEGANYGYTF.

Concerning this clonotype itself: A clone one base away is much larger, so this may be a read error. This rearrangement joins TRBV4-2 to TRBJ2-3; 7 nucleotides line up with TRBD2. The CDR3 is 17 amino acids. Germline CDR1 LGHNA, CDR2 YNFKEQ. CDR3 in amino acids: CASSRDPGTLAGDTLYF. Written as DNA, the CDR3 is TGTGCCAGCAGCCGAGACCCCGGGACTTTAGCGGGTGATACGCTGTATTTT.

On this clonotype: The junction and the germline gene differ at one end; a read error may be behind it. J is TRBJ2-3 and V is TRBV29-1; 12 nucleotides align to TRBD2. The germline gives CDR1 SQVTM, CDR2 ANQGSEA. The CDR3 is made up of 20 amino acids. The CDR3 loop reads CSVHPGLAGRTPTSTDTRYF. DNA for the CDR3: TGCAGCGTCCACCCCGGACTAGCGGGGCGGACGCCAACTAGCACAGATACGCGGTATTTT.

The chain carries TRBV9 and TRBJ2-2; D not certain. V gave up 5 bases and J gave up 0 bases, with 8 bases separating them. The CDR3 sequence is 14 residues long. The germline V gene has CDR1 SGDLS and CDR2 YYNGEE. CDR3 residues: CASSELPNTGELFF. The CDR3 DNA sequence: TGTGCCAGCAGTGAACTCCCGAACACCGGGGAGCTGTTTTTT.

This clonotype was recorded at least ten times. DNA of the CDR3: TGTGCCAGCAGTTTTTCGCGGGGGGCCTACGAGCAGTACTTC. It translates to CASSFSRGAYEQYF. This sequence joins TRBV28 and TRBJ2-7; TRBD2 matches at 8 bases. J gave up 2 bases and V 3 bases, and 3 bases lay outside the gene matches. The length of the CDR3 is 14 residues. The germline CDR1 and CDR2 sequences are MDHEN and SYDVKM.

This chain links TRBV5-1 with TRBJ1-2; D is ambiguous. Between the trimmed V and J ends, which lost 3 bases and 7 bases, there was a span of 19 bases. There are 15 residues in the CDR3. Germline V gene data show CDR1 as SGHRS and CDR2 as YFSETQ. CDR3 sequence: CASSSDTKGSAGYTF. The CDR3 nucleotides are TGCGCCAGCAGCTCTGACACTAAAGGGTCTGCTGGCTACACCTTC.

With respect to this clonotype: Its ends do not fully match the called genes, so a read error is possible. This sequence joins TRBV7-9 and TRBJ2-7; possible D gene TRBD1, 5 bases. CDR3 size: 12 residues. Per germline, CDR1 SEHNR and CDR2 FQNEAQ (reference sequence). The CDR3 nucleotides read TGTGCCAGCAGTGACAGCTCCTACGGGCAGTACTTC. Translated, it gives CASSDSSYGQYF.

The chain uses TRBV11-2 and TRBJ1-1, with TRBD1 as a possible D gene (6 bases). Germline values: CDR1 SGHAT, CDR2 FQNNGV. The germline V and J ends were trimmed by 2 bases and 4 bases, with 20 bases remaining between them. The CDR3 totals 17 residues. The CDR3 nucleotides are TGTGCCAGCAGCTTATCCCTGGCGGGGGCGGGGAGCACTGAAGCTTTCTTT. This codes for CASSLSLAGAGSTEAFF.

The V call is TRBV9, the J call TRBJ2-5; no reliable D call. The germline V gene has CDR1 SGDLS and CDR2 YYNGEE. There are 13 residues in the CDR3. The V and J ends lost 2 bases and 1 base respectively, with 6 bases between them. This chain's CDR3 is CASSVRPQETQYF. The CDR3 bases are TGTGCCAGCAGCGTGAGACCCCAAGAGACCCAGTACTTC.

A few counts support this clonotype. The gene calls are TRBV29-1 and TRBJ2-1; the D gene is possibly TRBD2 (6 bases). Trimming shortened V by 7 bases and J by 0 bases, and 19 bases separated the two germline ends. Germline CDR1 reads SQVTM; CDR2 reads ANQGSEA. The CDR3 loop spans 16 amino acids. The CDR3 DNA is TGCAGCGCCTGGGGGGAGCAGACCGCCTCCTACAATGAGCAGTTCTTC. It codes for CSAWGEQTASYNEQFF.

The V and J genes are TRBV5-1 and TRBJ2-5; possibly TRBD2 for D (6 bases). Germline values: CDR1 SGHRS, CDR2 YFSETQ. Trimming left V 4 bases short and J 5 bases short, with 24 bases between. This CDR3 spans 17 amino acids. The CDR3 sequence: CASSRRAGGVAQETQYF. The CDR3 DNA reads TGCGCCAGCAGCCGACGGGCAGGCGGGGTGGCACAGGAGACCCAGTACTTC.

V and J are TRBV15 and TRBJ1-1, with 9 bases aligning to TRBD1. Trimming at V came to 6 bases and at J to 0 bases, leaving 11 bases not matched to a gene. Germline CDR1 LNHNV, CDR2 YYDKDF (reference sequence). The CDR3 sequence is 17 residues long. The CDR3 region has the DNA TGTGCCACCAGATTACACATGGGACAGGGCATGAACACTGAAGCTTTCTTT. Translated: CATRLHMGQGMNTEAFF.

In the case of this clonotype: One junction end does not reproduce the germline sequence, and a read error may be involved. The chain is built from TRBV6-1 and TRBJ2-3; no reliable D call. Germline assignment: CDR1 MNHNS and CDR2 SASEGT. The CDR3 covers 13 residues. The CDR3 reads CASSELSADTQCF. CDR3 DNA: TGTGCCAGCAGTGAATTGAGTGCAGATACGCAGTGTTTT.

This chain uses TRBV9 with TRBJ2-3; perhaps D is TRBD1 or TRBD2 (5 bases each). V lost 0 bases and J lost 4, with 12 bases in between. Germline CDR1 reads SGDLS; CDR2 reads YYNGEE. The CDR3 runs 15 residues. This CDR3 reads CASSVDPGASDTQYF. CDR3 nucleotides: TGTGCCAGCAGCGTAGATCCCGGGGCCTCAGATACGCAGTATTTT. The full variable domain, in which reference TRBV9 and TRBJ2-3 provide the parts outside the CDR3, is DSGVTQTPKHLITATGQRVTLRCSPRSGDLSVYWYQQSLDQGLQFLIQYYNGEERAKGNILERFSAQQFPDLHSELNLSSLELGDSALYFCASSVDPGASDTQYFGPGTRLTVL.

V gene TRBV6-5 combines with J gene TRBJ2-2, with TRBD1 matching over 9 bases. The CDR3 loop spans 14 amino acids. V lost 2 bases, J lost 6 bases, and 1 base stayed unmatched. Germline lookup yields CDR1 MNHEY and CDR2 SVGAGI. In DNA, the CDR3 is TGTGCCAGCAGTTACCGGACAGGGGCCGGGGAGCTGTTTTTT. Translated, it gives CASSYRTGAGELFF.

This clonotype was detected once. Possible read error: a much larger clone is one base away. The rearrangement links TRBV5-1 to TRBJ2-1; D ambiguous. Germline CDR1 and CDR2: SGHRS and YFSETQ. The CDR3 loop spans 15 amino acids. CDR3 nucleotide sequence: TGCGCCAGCAGCTTGGCAGGTATTGCCTACAATGAGCGGTTCTTC. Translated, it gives CASSLAGIAYNERFF.

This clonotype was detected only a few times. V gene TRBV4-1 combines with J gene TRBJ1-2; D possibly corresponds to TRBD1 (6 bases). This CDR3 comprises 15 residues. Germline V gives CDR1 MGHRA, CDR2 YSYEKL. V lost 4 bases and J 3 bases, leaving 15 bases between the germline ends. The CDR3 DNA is TGCGCCAGCAGCCCCTACAGGGACTCGGACTATGGCTACACCTTC. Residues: CASSPYRDSDYGYTF.

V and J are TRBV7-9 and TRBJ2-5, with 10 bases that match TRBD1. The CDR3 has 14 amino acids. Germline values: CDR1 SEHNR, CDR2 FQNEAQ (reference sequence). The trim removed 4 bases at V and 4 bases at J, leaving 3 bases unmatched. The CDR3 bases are TGTGCCAGCAGCTACGGGACAGGGGTAGAGACCCAGTACTTC. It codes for CASSYGTGVETQYF.